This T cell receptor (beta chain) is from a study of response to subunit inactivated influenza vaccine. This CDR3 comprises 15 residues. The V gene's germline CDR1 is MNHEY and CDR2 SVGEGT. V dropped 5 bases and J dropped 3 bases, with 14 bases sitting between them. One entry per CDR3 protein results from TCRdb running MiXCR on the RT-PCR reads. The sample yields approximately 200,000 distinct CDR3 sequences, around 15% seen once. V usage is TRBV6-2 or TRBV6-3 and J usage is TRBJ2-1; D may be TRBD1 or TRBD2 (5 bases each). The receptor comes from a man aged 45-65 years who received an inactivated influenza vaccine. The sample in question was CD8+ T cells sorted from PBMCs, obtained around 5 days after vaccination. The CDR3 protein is CASSTSWGIYNEQFF. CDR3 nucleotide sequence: TGTGCCAGCAGTACCAGCTGGGGGATCTACAATGAGCAGTTCTTC.